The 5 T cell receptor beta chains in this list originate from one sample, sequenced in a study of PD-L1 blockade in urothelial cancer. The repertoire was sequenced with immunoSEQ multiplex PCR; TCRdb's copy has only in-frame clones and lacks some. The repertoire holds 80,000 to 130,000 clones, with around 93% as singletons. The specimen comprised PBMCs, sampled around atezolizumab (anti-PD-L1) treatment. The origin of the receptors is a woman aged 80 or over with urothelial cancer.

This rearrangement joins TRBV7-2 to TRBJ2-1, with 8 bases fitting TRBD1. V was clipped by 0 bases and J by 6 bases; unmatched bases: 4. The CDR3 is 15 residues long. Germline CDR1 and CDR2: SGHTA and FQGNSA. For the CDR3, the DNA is TGTGCCAGCAGCTTAGCGCAGGGGGCGTGCAATGAGCAGTTCTTC. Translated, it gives CASSLAQGACNEQFF. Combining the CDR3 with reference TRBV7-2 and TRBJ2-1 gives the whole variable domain GAGVSQSPSNKVTEKGKDVELRCDPISGHTALYWYRQSLGQGLEFLIYFQGNSAPDKSGLPSDRFSAERTGGSVSTLTIQRTQQEDSAVYLCASSLAQGACNEQFFGPGTRLTVL.

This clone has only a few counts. The CDR3 coding sequence is TGTGCCAGCACCGGGACAGGGACGCAACTATTTCAGTACTTC. It specifies CASTGTGTQLFQYF. The rearrangement joins TRBV7-9 to TRBJ2-4, with 9 bases that match TRBD1. Germline V gives CDR1 SEHNR, CDR2 FQNEAQ (reference sequence). The CDR3 is 14 residues long. With V trimmed by 7 bases and J by 11 bases, 12 bases remained unmatched.

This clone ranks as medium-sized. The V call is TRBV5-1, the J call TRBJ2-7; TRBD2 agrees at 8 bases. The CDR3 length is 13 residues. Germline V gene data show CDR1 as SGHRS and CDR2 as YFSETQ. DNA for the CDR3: TGCGCTTCCCTCGGGAGGGCCACCTACGAGCAGTACTTC. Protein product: CASLGRATYEQYF. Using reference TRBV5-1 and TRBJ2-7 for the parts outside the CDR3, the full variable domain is KAGVTQTPRYLIKTRGQQVTLSCSPISGHRSVSWYQQTPGQGLQFLFEYFSETQRNKGNFPGRFSGRQFSNSRSEMNVSTLELGDSALYLCASLGRATYEQYFGPGTRLTVT.

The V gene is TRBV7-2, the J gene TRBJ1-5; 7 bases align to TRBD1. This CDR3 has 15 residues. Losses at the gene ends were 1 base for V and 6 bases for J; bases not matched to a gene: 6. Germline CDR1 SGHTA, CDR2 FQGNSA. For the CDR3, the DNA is TGTGCCAGCAGCTTAGTAGGCACAGGGGTTCAGCCCCAGCATTTT. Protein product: CASSLVGTGVQPQHF.

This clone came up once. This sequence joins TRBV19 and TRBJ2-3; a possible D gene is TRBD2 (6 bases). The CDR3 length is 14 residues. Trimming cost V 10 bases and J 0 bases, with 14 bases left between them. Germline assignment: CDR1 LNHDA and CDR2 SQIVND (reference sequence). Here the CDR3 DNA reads TGTGCCACCATGACGGGACTTAGCACAGATACGCAGTATTTT. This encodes CATMTGLSTDTQYF.